One and the same sample provided the 27 T cell receptor beta chains below, sequenced in a study of beta chain features in type 1 diabetes. Since all of the isolated RNA was reverse transcribed, expressed TCRB transcripts were what got sequenced. The method was immunoSEQ multiplex PCR; TCRdb's version includes in-frame clones alone and lacks a portion of them. The sample shows under 400,000 clones, approximately 15% of them seen only once. The specimen sequenced was central memory CD4+ T cells from blood. The receptor set was obtained from a man aged 30-40 years in good health.

This clone was counted between two and nine times. The chain couples TRBV7-9 to TRBJ2-2; D remains unclear. CDR1 is SEHNR and CDR2 is FQNEAQ in the germline V gene (reference sequence). The CDR3 is made up of 16 amino acids. V lost 2 bases and J 0 bases, leaving 10 bases between the germline ends. CDR3 nucleotide sequence: TGTGCCAGCAGCTTATTGGGGTCTTCGAACACCGGGGAGCTGTTTTTT. Translation gives CASSLLGSSNTGELFF.

This clone appeared a few times. The chain combines TRBV4-2 with TRBJ2-3; 9 bases are shared with TRBD2. Germline trimming cut 6 bases from V and 4 bases from J; bases unmatched to any gene: 14. The CDR3 length is 17 residues. Germline-derived CDR1 and CDR2 are LGHNA and YNFKEQ. CDR3 sequence reads: CASRSRAIAGVADTQYF. The CDR3 coding sequence is TGTGCCAGCAGATCCCGGGCGATAGCGGGAGTGGCAGATACGCAGTATTTT.

The V call is TRBV11-2, the J call TRBJ2-1, with 7 bases identical to TRBD2. CDR3 size: 14 residues. V dropped 5 bases and J dropped 8; count of bases not matched to a gene: 9. Germline V lookup: CDR1 SGHAT, CDR2 FQNNGV. CDR3 nucleotide sequence: TGTGCCAGCAGCCATCGGACTAGTAGGTATGAGCAGTTCTTC. It encodes CASSHRTSRYEQFF.

CDR3 sequence: CASSVVSAHRLTGELFF. In DNA form, the CDR3 reads TGTGCCAGCAGCGTAGTTAGTGCCCACCGGCTGACCGGGGAGCTGTTTTTT. The rearrangement links TRBV9 to TRBJ2-2; D not certain. V shed 0 bases and J shed 5 bases, with 17 bases lying between them. This CDR3 is built from 17 residues. In germline, CDR1 is SGDLS, CDR2 YYNGEE. The full variable domain, completed using reference TRBV9 and TRBJ2-2, is DSGVTQTPKHLITATGQRVTLRCSPRSGDLSVYWYQQSLDQGLQFLIQYYNGEERAKGNILERFSAQQFPDLHSELNLSSLELGDSALYFCASSVVSAHRLTGELFFGEGSRLTVL.

This clone was recorded at least ten times. The chain combines TRBV4-1 with TRBJ2-1, with 9 bases aligning to TRBD2. With 4 bases clipped from V and 8 bases from J, the junction kept 6 bases outside the gene matches. Germline lookup yields CDR1 MGHRA and CDR2 YSYEKL. This CDR3 region has 14 residues. Here the CDR3 reads CASSLSGGRDEQFF. The DNA of the CDR3 is TGCGCCAGCAGCCTTAGCGGGGGCCGGGATGAGCAGTTCTTC.

The chain links TRBV27 to TRBJ1-1; no reliable D call. V was shortened by 2 bases and J by 7 bases, with 11 bases between the two germline ends. From germline, CDR1 is MNHEY and CDR2 SMNVEV (reference sequence). The CDR3 runs to 13 residues. CDR3 protein: CASSLRVSIEAFF. Here the CDR3 DNA reads TGTGCCAGCAGTTTAAGGGTCTCAATTGAAGCTTTCTTT.

The chain uses TRBV5-1 and TRBJ2-1; 10 bases align to TRBD2. The junction had 4 bases not matched to a gene; V was cut back by 4 bases and J by 3 bases. This CDR3 contains 15 residues. The germline V gene has CDR1 SGHRS and CDR2 YFSETQ. Here the CDR3 reads CASSPRTSGYNEQFF. In nucleotides, the CDR3 is TGCGCCAGCAGCCCCCGGACTAGCGGCTACAATGAGCAGTTCTTC.

The chain uses TRBV29-1 and TRBJ1-5, with D maybe TRBD1 (6 bases). The germline gives CDR1 SQVTM, CDR2 ANQGSEA. This CDR3 is built from 14 residues. V lost 7 bases, J lost 3 bases, and 16 bases lay in between. The CDR3 loop is CSAKGTGNNQPQHF. CDR3 coding DNA: TGCAGCGCCAAGGGTACAGGGAACAATCAGCCCCAGCATTTT.

V usage is TRBV6-1 and J usage is TRBJ1-2; 8 bases are shared with TRBD1. With 8 bases clipped from V and 8 bases from J, the junction kept 13 bases outside the gene matches. Germline lookup yields CDR1 MNHNS and CDR2 SASEGT. CDR3 length: 14 residues. The CDR3 nucleotides are TGTGCCAGCGGTTCTTTTGACAGGGGCGGAGGCTACACCTTC. It specifies CASGSFDRGGGYTF.

This clone came up many times. The V and J genes are TRBV7-2 and TRBJ2-1; D unresolved. Trimming took 3 bases from V and 9 from J, leaving 6 bases between them. This CDR3 comprises 11 residues. Germline V gene data show CDR1 as SGHTA and CDR2 as FQGNSA. The CDR3 loop reads CASSLHLEQFF. The CDR3 bases are TGTGCCAGCAGCTTGCATCTTGAGCAGTTCTTC.

This chain joins TRBV2 and TRBJ1-4; D unresolved. Germline values: CDR1 SNHLY, CDR2 FYNNEI. V shed 4 bases and J shed 5 bases, with 8 bases lying between them. The CDR3 is made up of 13 amino acids. CDR3 DNA sequence: TGTGCCAGCAGTGGGCCGAACAATGAAAAACTGTTTTTT. Protein sequence: CASSGPNNEKLFF.

This clone turned up a few times. The V call is TRBV7-2, the J call TRBJ2-7, with TRBD1 as a possible D gene (6 bases). Trimming cost V 8 bases and J 4 bases, with 18 bases left between them. Germline CDR1 reads SGHTA; CDR2 reads FQGNSA. The CDR3 runs to 14 residues. The CDR3, as DNA: TGTGCCAGCGGCCCCGGGACACTAAATTACGAGCAGTACTTC. It encodes CASGPGTLNYEQYF.

The sample holds many counts of this clone. The chain couples TRBV4-1 to TRBJ2-3; D ambiguous. The CDR3 is 12 amino acids. The V and J ends lost 5 bases and 1 base respectively, with 4 bases between them. From germline, CDR1 is MGHRA and CDR2 YSYEKL. CDR3 nucleotide sequence: TGCGCCAGCAGCAAGCGCACAGATACGCAGTATTTT. The encoded protein is CASSKRTDTQYF.

The chain has TRBV5-8 and TRBJ2-7; TRBD2 agrees at 9 bases. Germline-derived CDR1 and CDR2 are SGHTS and YDEGEE. V was pared by 6 bases and J by 3 bases, with 4 bases of the junction left unmatched. The length of the CDR3 is 13 residues. The CDR3 protein is CASIFSGSYEQYV. The CDR3 nucleotides read TGTGCCAGCATCTTTAGCGGGAGCTACGAGCAGTACGTC.

The V call is TRBV7-9, the J call TRBJ1-2, with D uncertain. The CDR3 is 14 amino acids. CDR1 is SEHNR, CDR2 FQNEAQ, per germline (reference sequence). The germline V and J ends were trimmed by 3 bases and 6 bases, with 14 bases remaining between them. CDR3 protein: CASSLVGIGHGYTF. The CDR3 DNA reads as TGTGCCAGCAGCTTGGTCGGTATCGGGCATGGCTACACCTTC.

The chain couples TRBV9 to TRBJ2-2; D ambiguous. The V end lost 0 bases, the J end lost 7 bases, and 10 bases lay between the germline ends. Germline V CDR1 and CDR2: SGDLS, YYNGEE. The CDR3 has 14 residues. The CDR3 protein is CASSVATMVGELFF. The DNA for the CDR3 is TGTGCCAGCAGCGTAGCTACAATGGTCGGGGAGCTGTTTTTT.

This clone was detected many times. The gene calls are TRBV19 and TRBJ2-2; no firm D call. V shed 7 bases and J shed 4 bases, with 16 bases lying between them. The CDR3 contains 15 residues. Per germline, CDR1 LNHDA and CDR2 SQIVND (reference sequence). DNA of the CDR3: TGTGCCAGTATCGCCCTTACCGGCAGCACCGGGGAGCTGTTTTTT. Protein: CASIALTGSTGELFF.

This clone was counted at least ten times. Distinct nucleotide sequences in the sample also encode this CDR3. The J gene is TRBJ2-4, the V gene TRBV10-3; 9 bases agree with TRBD1. V was pared by 2 bases and J by 3 bases, with 5 bases of the junction left unmatched. CDR1 is ENHRY, CDR2 SYGVKD, per germline. This CDR3 comprises 16 residues. The CDR3 is CAISEGQGYGKNIQYF. As DNA, the CDR3 is TGTGCCATCAGTGAGGGACAGGGGTACGGCAAAAACATTCAGTACTTC.

This clone was observed a few times. The V and J genes are TRBV6-5 and TRBJ2-2; D gene uncertain. V gave up 6 bases and J gave up 6 bases, with 8 bases separating them. The CDR3 has 12 amino acids. Germline V CDR1 and CDR2: MNHEY, SVGAGI. CDR3 region: CASSFSAGELFF. The CDR3 nucleotides are TGTGCCAGCAGCTTCTCAGCCGGGGAGCTGTTTTTT.

The chain employs TRBV7-2 and TRBJ2-3, with no clear D. Germline V gene data show CDR1 as SGHTA and CDR2 as FQGNSA. The CDR3 covers 14 residues. With 0 bases removed from V and 3 bases from J, the gap between germline ends came to 7 bases. CDR3 nucleotides: TGTGCCAGCAGCTTAGCCTGGACGACAGATACGCAGTATTTT. Translated: CASSLAWTTDTQYF. Supplemented by reference TRBV7-2 and TRBJ2-3, the full variable domain reads GAGVSQSPSNKVTEKGKDVELRCDPISGHTALYWYRQSLGQGLEFLIYFQGNSAPDKSGLPSDRFSAERTGGSVSTLTIQRTQQEDSAVYLCASSLAWTTDTQYFGPGTRLTVL.

The chain is built from TRBV18 and TRBJ1-2; D is undetermined. Trimming stripped 1 base from V and 10 bases from J, with 13 bases between. CDR3 length equals 13 residues. Germline values: CDR1 KGHSH, CDR2 LQKENI. The CDR3 loop reads CASSPRDQLDYTF. In nucleotides, the CDR3 is TGTGCCAGCTCACCACGAGATCAGCTGGACTACACCTTC.

CDR3 residues: CASSLGWTSGLNEQFF. As DNA, the CDR3 is TGTGCCAGCAGCTTAGGGTGGACTAGCGGGCTCAATGAGCAGTTCTTC. This chain uses TRBV7-2 with TRBJ2-1; 11 bases map to TRBD2. The CDR3 length is 16 residues. J gave up 6 bases and V 1 base, and 5 bases lay outside the gene matches. Germline CDR1 is SGHTA and CDR2 is FQGNSA.

This sequence joins TRBV5-6 and TRBJ2-5; unclear D gene. From germline, CDR1 is SGHDT and CDR2 YYEEEE. V lost 3 bases to trimming and J lost 2 bases, with 14 bases between them. The CDR3 totals 15 residues. The CDR3 DNA sequence: TGTGCCAGCAGCTCTTGGCATAGGGCACAAGAGACCCAGTACTTC. It encodes CASSSWHRAQETQYF.

This chain connects TRBV7-2 to TRBJ2-7, with D perhaps matching TRBD2 (6 bases). The CDR3 sequence is 13 residues long. The V end was cut by 5 bases, the J end by 3 bases, with 11 bases between. Germline CDR1 reads SGHTA; CDR2 reads FQGNSA. The CDR3 sequence is CASSLPGSYEQYF. CDR3 bases: TGTGCCAGCAGCCTCCCCGGGAGCTACGAGCAGTACTTC. Together with reference TRBV7-2 and TRBJ2-7, the CDR3 gives the full variable domain: GAGVSQSPSNKVTEKGKDVELRCDPISGHTALYWYRQSLGQGLEFLIYFQGNSAPDKSGLPSDRFSAERTGGSVSTLTIQRTQQEDSAVYLCASSLPGSYEQYFGPGTRLTVT.

This chain connects TRBV4-3 to TRBJ2-5; 12 bases align to TRBD2. The junction had 7 bases not matched to a gene; V was cut back by 4 bases and J by 1 base. The germline gives CDR1 LGHNA, CDR2 YSLEER. The CDR3 has 17 amino acids. This CDR3 reads CASSPRTSGTTQETQYF. CDR3 DNA sequence: TGCGCCAGCAGCCCTCGGACTAGCGGGACAACCCAAGAGACCCAGTACTTC.

In this sample, this clone turned up a few times. The chain joins TRBV6-5 to TRBJ1-5, with D possibly TRBD1 on 5 matching bases. The V end was cut by 10 bases, the J end by 3 bases, with 13 bases between. The CDR3 contains 13 residues. The germline CDR1 and CDR2 sequences are MNHEY and SVGAGI. Here the CDR3 reads CATHRGLNQPQHF. The DNA of the CDR3 is TGTGCCACCCACCGGGGCCTCAATCAGCCCCAGCATTTT.

This clone was found a few times. This sequence joins TRBV7-9 and TRBJ1-1, with TRBD1 identical over 9 bases. Unmatched junction bases numbered 6, after V lost 4 bases and J lost 0 bases. CDR3 length: 16 amino acids. Germline loops: CDR1 SEHNR, CDR2 FQNEAQ (reference sequence). CDR3 coding DNA: TGTGCCAGCAGCTACGACAGGGGGGGCATGAACACTGAAGCTTTCTTT. This codes for CASSYDRGGMNTEAFF.